The 10 T cell receptor beta chains below come from one sample, sequenced in a study of long-term antiretroviral therapy in people with HIV. Researchers report immunoSEQ v3.0 was run at survey level. This table comes from immunoSEQ multiplex PCR, and its TCRdb copy is limited to in-frame clones, with some not included. The data show approximately 32,000 clones, with around 82% seen just once and over 6.5% held by the top ten. The source material was unsorted PBMCs, sampled 0.4 years before starting antiretroviral therapy. Receptor source: a man aged 18 to 29 with HIV.

V and J are TRBV7-8 and TRBJ2-5; possibly TRBD1 or TRBD2 for D (6 bases each). The CDR3 has 14 amino acids. Germline V gene lookup returns CDR1 SGHVS and CDR2 FQNEAQ. With 7 bases removed from V and 4 bases from J, the gap between germline ends came to 16 bases. DNA of the CDR3: TGTGCCAGCAACCCGGAGGGGGGTGTAGAGACCCAGTACTTC. As protein: CASNPEGGVETQYF.

This clone was found once. The gene calls are TRBV7-2 and TRBJ1-1; D may be TRBD1 (5 bases). V shed 4 bases and J shed 2 bases, with 14 bases lying between them. CDR3 length: 15 amino acids. Germline loops: CDR1 SGHTA, CDR2 FQGNSA. The CDR3 DNA sequence: TGTGCCAGCAGCTCCCAGGGTGTCCTAAACACTGAAGCTTTCTTT. Protein sequence: CASSSQGVLNTEAFF.

The J gene is TRBJ1-1, the V gene TRBV6-6, with D possibly TRBD1 on 5 matching bases. CDR3 size: 11 residues. Trimming removed 5 bases from V and 8 bases from J, with 9 bases in between. Looked up from germline, CDR1 is MNHNY and CDR2 is SVGAGI (reference sequence). The CDR3 DNA reads as TGTGCCAGCAGTCTCGGACAAGAAGCTTTCTTT. It codes for CASSLGQEAFF.

The chain carries TRBV7-8 and TRBJ1-1, with D unclear. CDR1 and CDR2 from the germline V gene are SGHVS and FQNEAQ. V was clipped by 1 base and J by 4 bases, with 13 bases between them. The CDR3 totals 15 residues. The CDR3 nucleotides are TGTGCCAGCAGCTTAGGAAGGATTGGGAGCACTGAAGCTTTCTTT. Protein sequence: CASSLGRIGSTEAFF.

The chain joins TRBV9 to TRBJ2-7; 7 bases are shared with TRBD2. The J segment lost 3 bases and the V segment lost 4 bases, leaving 10 bases of the junction unmatched. The CDR3 totals 15 residues. Germline CDR1 reads SGDLS; CDR2 reads YYNGEE. The CDR3 region has the DNA TGTGCCAGCAGCATCCGAGCGGGAACTGTCTACGAGCAGTACTTC. Residues: CASSIRAGTVYEQYF.

This clone was observed a single time. The chain recombines TRBV4-1 with TRBJ1-2, with a weak D call TRBD1 (5 bases). Trimming removed 0 bases at V and 2 bases at J, with 13 bases between. In germline, CDR1 is MGHRA, CDR2 YSYEKL. The CDR3 totals 16 residues. This chain's CDR3 is CASSQEMGRINYGYTF. The CDR3, as DNA: TGCGCCAGCAGCCAAGAAATGGGGCGCATCAACTATGGCTACACCTTC.

This clone was picked up a small number of times. V is TRBV27 and J is TRBJ2-7; the D gene could be TRBD1 or TRBD2 (6 bases each). This CDR3 is 17 amino acids long. The ends were cut back, 5 bases at V and 6 bases at J, with 26 bases in the middle. CDR1 MNHEY and CDR2 SMNVEV come from the germline V gene (reference sequence). DNA of the CDR3: TGTGCCAGCAGTCGCAGGTTACCCGGGGGCTCGACGAGCGAGCAGTACTTC. Translating it yields CASSRRLPGGSTSEQYF.

V usage is TRBV18 and J usage is TRBJ2-3; tentatively, D is TRBD2 (6 bases). The germline V gene encodes CDR1 KGHSH and CDR2 LQKENI. The CDR3 has 14 residues. Trimming cost V 4 bases and J 2 bases, with 10 bases left between them. The chain's CDR3 is CASSRSGFTDTQYF. The CDR3 nucleotides are TGTGCCAGCTCACGTAGCGGATTCACAGATACGCAGTATTTT. The complete variable domain, with remaining parts taken from reference TRBV18 and TRBJ2-3, reads NAGVMQNPRHLVRRRGQEARLRCSPMKGHSHVYWYRQLPEEGLKFMVYLQKENIIDESGMPKERFSAEFPKEGPSILRIQQVVRGDSAAYFCASSRSGFTDTQYFGPGTRLTVL.

The V call is TRBV19, the J call TRBJ1-5; D is ambiguous. Between the trimmed V and J ends, which lost 3 bases and 7 bases, there was a span of 7 bases. This CDR3 spans 12 amino acids. Germline CDR1 LNHDA, CDR2 SQIVND (reference sequence). As DNA, the CDR3 is TGTGCCAGTAGTATCTCTCCACAGCCCCAGCATTTT. This translates into CASSISPQPQHF.

The J gene is TRBJ2-7, the V gene TRBV18, with 7 positions matching TRBD1. CDR3 length: 17 amino acids. Trimming cost V 3 bases and J 5 bases; bases outside gene matches: 16. Germline V gene lookup returns CDR1 KGHSH and CDR2 LQKENI. The DNA for the CDR3 is TGTGCCAGCTCACCGACAGTTATACCGGACAGGCGAGACGAGCAGTACTTC. Its protein product is CASSPTVIPDRRDEQYF.